The rows below give T cell receptor beta chains drawn from one sample of a study of response to subunit inactivated influenza vaccine. TCRdb analysed the RT-PCR reads with MiXCR anew, one entry per CDR3 protein. The table lists around 750,000 distinct CDR3 sequences, around 20% of them singletons. The sequencing here drew on PBMCs from blood, taken about 5 days after vaccination. Receptor source: a man aged 50-59 years who received an inactivated influenza vaccine. Each CDR3 is given with its conserved first and last residue. Each record gives: J gene, V gene, clone size, D gene, CDR3 protein, CDR3 DNA. D genes are given only for firm matches. Only part of the rows carry a size: once, few, many, or a class if the clone is expanded.

J gene: TRBJ1-5
V gene: TRBV9
clone size: few
D gene: .
CDR3 protein: CASSVGESNQPQHF
CDR3 DNA: TGTGCCAGCAGCGTAGGGGAAAGCAATCAGCCCCAGCATTTT

J gene: TRBJ1-5
V gene: TRBV5-6
clone size: .
D gene: TRBD1
CDR3 protein: CASSRKRQGLNRQPQHF
CDR3 DNA: TGTGCCAGCAGTCGTAAAAGACAGGGCTTAAATCGTCAGCCCCAGCATTTT

J gene: TRBJ2-3
V gene: TRBV9
clone size: .
D gene: TRBD2
CDR3 protein: CASSVAGTRGTDTQYF
CDR3 DNA: TGTGCCAGCAGCGTAGCCGGGACTAGGGGCACAGATACGCAGTATTTT

J gene: TRBJ2-3
V gene: TRBV20-1
clone size: few
D gene: TRBD2
CDR3 protein: CSASKLAGVTDTQYF
CDR3 DNA: TGCAGTGCTAGTAAACTAGCGGGAGTGACAGATACGCAGTATTTT

J gene: TRBJ2-2
V gene: TRBV20-1
clone size: .
D gene: .
CDR3 protein: CSAQTPAGRNTGELFF
CDR3 DNA: TGCAGTGCGCAGACTCCAGCGGGCCGCAACACCGGGGAGCTGTTTTTT

J gene: TRBJ2-2
V gene: TRBV20-1
clone size: .
D gene: .
CDR3 protein: CSASLTGELFF
CDR3 DNA: TGCAGTGCTAGTCTTACCGGGGAGCTGTTTTTT

J gene: TRBJ2-1
V gene: TRBV7-8
clone size: few
D gene: TRBD2
CDR3 protein: CASSPASGINEQFF
CDR3 DNA: TGTGCCAGCAGCCCAGCTAGCGGCATAAATGAGCAGTTCTTC

J gene: TRBJ2-7
V gene: TRBV10-3
clone size: few
D gene: TRBD1
CDR3 protein: CAIRFGQGTLSYEQYF
CDR3 DNA: TGTGCCATCAGATTCGGACAGGGAACCCTTTCCTACGAGCAGTACTTC

J gene: TRBJ2-7
V gene: TRBV28
clone size: .
D gene: .
CDR3 protein: CASTDGGGLNYEQYF
CDR3 DNA: TGTGCCAGCACCGATGGGGGGGGGCTTAACTACGAGCAGTACTTC

J gene: TRBJ2-2
V gene: TRBV5-6
clone size: many
D gene: .
CDR3 protein: CASSLPTGNTGELFF
CDR3 DNA: TGTGCCAGCAGCCTTCCCACGGGAAACACCGGGGAGCTGTTTTTT

J gene: TRBJ2-1
V gene: TRBV12-3/TRBV12-4
clone size: few
D gene: TRBD2
CDR3 protein: CASRPLAGVGNEQFF
CDR3 DNA: TGTGCCAGCAGACCACTAGCGGGAGTAGGCAATGAGCAGTTCTTC

J gene: TRBJ2-3
V gene: TRBV5-1
clone size: .
D gene: TRBD2
CDR3 protein: CASSLEGTSSDTQYF
CDR3 DNA: TGCGCCAGCAGCTTGGAAGGGACTAGTTCCGATACGCAGTATTTT

J gene: TRBJ2-3
V gene: TRBV20-1
clone size: few
D gene: .
CDR3 protein: CSASRRLQGSTDTQYF
CDR3 DNA: TGCAGTGCTAGTCGGCGGTTGCAGGGATCCACAGATACGCAGTATTTT

J gene: TRBJ2-7
V gene: TRBV7-9
clone size: .
D gene: .
CDR3 protein: CASSLVASEQYF
CDR3 DNA: TGTGCCAGCAGCTTAGTAGCCTCCGAGCAGTACTTC

J gene: TRBJ1-2
V gene: TRBV7-2
clone size: few
D gene: TRBD1
CDR3 protein: CASSLDRGNYGYTF
CDR3 DNA: TGTGCCAGCAGCTTAGACAGGGGGAACTATGGCTACACCTTC

J gene: TRBJ2-7
V gene: TRBV4-3
clone size: .
D gene: TRBD2
CDR3 protein: CASSQGLAGYPHEQYF
CDR3 DNA: TGCGCCAGCAGCCAAGGTCTAGCGGGGTACCCCCACGAGCAGTACTTC

J gene: TRBJ1-2
V gene: TRBV12-3/TRBV12-4
clone size: few
D gene: .
CDR3 protein: CASSSGVGGYTF
CDR3 DNA: TGTGCCAGCAGTTCCGGGGTCGGTGGCTACACCTTC

J gene: TRBJ1-3
V gene: TRBV27
clone size: .
D gene: .
CDR3 protein: CASVLDDRSSGNTIYF
CDR3 DNA: TGTGCCAGCGTCCTCGACGACAGGTCCTCTGGAAACACCATATATTTT

J gene: TRBJ2-1
V gene: TRBV10-3
clone size: .
D gene: TRBD1
CDR3 protein: CAISIRDRGNEQFF
CDR3 DNA: TGTGCCATCAGTATCCGGGACAGGGGGAATGAGCAGTTCTTC

J gene: TRBJ2-5
V gene: TRBV20-1
clone size: few
D gene: TRBD1
CDR3 protein: CSASGWDSQETQYF
CDR3 DNA: TGCAGTGCTAGCGGTTGGGACAGCCAAGAGACCCAGTACTTC

J gene: TRBJ2-7
V gene: TRBV3-1
clone size: .
D gene: .
CDR3 protein: CASSQVATGNSYEQYF
CDR3 DNA: TGTGCCAGCAGCCAAGTGGCGACAGGCAACTCCTACGAGCAGTACTTC

J gene: TRBJ2-3
V gene: TRBV7-9
clone size: few
D gene: TRBD1
CDR3 protein: CASSRSPTGRPTDTQYF
CDR3 DNA: TGTGCCAGCAGCCGGTCCCCGACAGGGCGACCGACAGATACGCAGTATTTT

J gene: TRBJ2-3
V gene: TRBV12-3/TRBV12-4
clone size: .
D gene: .
CDR3 protein: CASSSVLGHTQYF
CDR3 DNA: TGTGCCAGCAGTTCCGTTTTGGGTCATACGCAGTATTTT

J gene: TRBJ2-1
V gene: TRBV20-1
clone size: .
D gene: .
CDR3 protein: CCARGLRFYNEQFF
CDR3 DNA: TGCTGTGCTAGAGGTCTACGTTTCTACAATGAGCAGTTCTTC

J gene: TRBJ2-3
V gene: TRBV5-1
clone size: .
D gene: .
CDR3 protein: CASSLAGTGLSTQYF
CDR3 DNA: TGCGCCAGCAGCTTGGCGGGGACTGGCCTCTCTACGCAGTATTTT

J gene: TRBJ2-7
V gene: TRBV10-3
clone size: .
D gene: .
CDR3 protein: CTISDIGSYEQYF
CDR3 DNA: TGTACCATCAGTGACATAGGCTCCTACGAGCAGTACTTC

J gene: TRBJ1-1
V gene: TRBV12-3/TRBV12-4
clone size: .
D gene: TRBD1
CDR3 protein: CASSLGTGAENTEAFF
CDR3 DNA: TGTGCCAGCAGTTTAGGGACAGGGGCTGAGAACACTGAAGCTTTCTTT

J gene: TRBJ2-3
V gene: TRBV2
clone size: .
D gene: .
CDR3 protein: CASSEALGLAYSTDTQYF
CDR3 DNA: TGTGCCAGCAGTGAAGCGCTGGGCCTAGCGTATAGCACAGATACGCAGTATTTT

J gene: TRBJ1-2
V gene: TRBV4-3
clone size: once
D gene: .
CDR3 protein: CASSGNARANYGYTF
CDR3 DNA: TGCGCCAGCAGCGGTAATGCCAGGGCTAACTATGGCTACACCTTC

J gene: TRBJ1-1
V gene: TRBV20-1
clone size: few
D gene: .
CDR3 protein: CSAGTSREAFF
CDR3 DNA: TGCAGTGCTGGAACAAGCCGGGAGGCTTTCTTT

J gene: TRBJ2-1
V gene: TRBV7-6
clone size: .
D gene: .
CDR3 protein: CASSFKVWDNEQFF
CDR3 DNA: TGTGCCAGCAGCTTTAAAGTTTGGGACAATGAGCAGTTCTTC

J gene: TRBJ2-7
V gene: TRBV28
clone size: many
D gene: TRBD1
CDR3 protein: CASSSFTDRGKEQYF
CDR3 DNA: TGTGCCAGCAGTTCCTTCACGGACAGGGGTAAGGAGCAGTACTTC

J gene: TRBJ2-3
V gene: TRBV5-1
clone size: .
D gene: .
CDR3 protein: CASSQGPLRDTDTQYF
CDR3 DNA: TGCGCCAGCAGCCAGGGACCGCTGAGAGACACAGATACGCAGTATTTT

J gene: TRBJ1-4
V gene: TRBV20-1
clone size: .
D gene: .
CDR3 protein: CSAVKGVDEKLFF
CDR3 DNA: TGCAGTGCAGTAAAGGGTGTCGATGAAAAACTGTTTTTT

J gene: TRBJ2-1
V gene: TRBV5-6
clone size: few
D gene: .
CDR3 protein: CASSSRLGGAYNEQFF
CDR3 DNA: TGTGCCAGCAGCTCACGCTTGGGGGGTGCCTACAATGAGCAGTTCTTC

J gene: TRBJ2-7
V gene: TRBV7-6
clone size: .
D gene: .
CDR3 protein: CASSLGDFTYEQYF
CDR3 DNA: TGTGCCAGCAGCTTAGGGGACTTCACCTACGAGCAGTACTTC

J gene: TRBJ2-1
V gene: TRBV9
clone size: many
D gene: .
CDR3 protein: CASSVGRGPYNEQFF
CDR3 DNA: TGTGCCAGCAGCGTAGGTCGGGGCCCTTACAATGAGCAGTTCTTC

J gene: TRBJ2-3
V gene: TRBV20-1
clone size: few
D gene: .
CDR3 protein: CSARDPGAVYTDTQYF
CDR3 DNA: TGCAGTGCTAGAGATCCTGGGGCAGTATACACAGATACGCAGTATTTT

J gene: TRBJ2-1
V gene: TRBV12-3/TRBV12-4
clone size: .
D gene: .
CDR3 protein: CASSLSGNNEQFF
CDR3 DNA: TGTGCCAGCAGTTTAAGCGGAAACAATGAGCAGTTCTTC